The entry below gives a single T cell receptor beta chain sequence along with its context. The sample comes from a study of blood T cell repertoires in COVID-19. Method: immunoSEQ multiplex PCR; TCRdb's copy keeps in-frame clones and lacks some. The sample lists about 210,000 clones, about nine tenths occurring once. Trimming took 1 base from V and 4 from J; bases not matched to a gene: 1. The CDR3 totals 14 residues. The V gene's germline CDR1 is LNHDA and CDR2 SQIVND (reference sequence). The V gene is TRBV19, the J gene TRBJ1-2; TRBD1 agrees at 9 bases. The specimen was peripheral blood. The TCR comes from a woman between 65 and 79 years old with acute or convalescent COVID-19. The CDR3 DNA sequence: TGTGCCAGTAGTATAGGGGACAGGGTCTATGGCTACACCTTC. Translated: CASSIGDRVYGYTF. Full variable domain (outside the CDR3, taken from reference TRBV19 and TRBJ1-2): DGGITQSPKYLFRKEGQNVTLSCEQNLNHDAMYWYRQDPGQGLRLIYYSQIVNDFQKGDIAEGYSVSREKKESFPLTVTSAQKNPTAFYLCASSIGDRVYGYTFGSGTRLTVV.